The 15 T cell receptor beta chains presented below share a single source sample, sequenced in a study of somatic mutations in cytotoxic T cells in rheumatoid arthritis. Here immunoSEQ multiplex PCR was the method, and the copy in TCRdb shows in-frame clones only, minus some. The sample contains approximately 13,000 clones, about four fifths of which appear only once. The sample was CD8+ T cells sorted from blood. Receptors originate from an adult with rheumatoid arthritis.

This sequence joins TRBV7-9 and TRBJ2-2; D is undetermined. This CDR3 has 13 residues. Trimming left V 5 bases short and J 4 bases short, with 8 bases between. Per the germline V gene, CDR1 is SEHNR and CDR2 is FQNEAQ (reference sequence). In nucleotides, the CDR3 is TGTGCCAGCAGCCCGAGTCCCACCGGGGAGCTGTTTTTT. Its protein is CASSPSPTGELFF. The variable domain in full, completed from reference TRBV7-9 and TRBJ2-2, reads DTGVSQNPRHKITKRGQNVTFRCDPISEHNRLYWYRQTLGQGPEFLTYFQNEAQLEKSRLLSDRFSAERPKGSFSTLEIQRTEQGDSAMYLCASSPSPTGELFFGEGSRLTVL.

The chain recombines TRBV7-9 with TRBJ1-3; the D is unclear. CDR1 is SEHNR and CDR2 is FQNEAQ in the germline V gene (reference sequence). V lost 0 bases, J lost 4 bases, and 7 bases lay in between. CDR3 size: 14 residues. The DNA of the CDR3 is TGTGCCAGCAGCTTAGCGGGCAGGGGAAACACCATATATTTT. This translates into CASSLAGRGNTIYF.

The chain has TRBV28 and TRBJ1-1; no reliable D call. The germline CDR1 and CDR2 sequences are MDHEN and SYDVKM. The CDR3 length is 13 residues. V was shortened by 6 bases and J by 1 base, with 9 bases between the two germline ends. The CDR3 bases are TGTGCCAGCAGCTTACGAGGGAACACTGAAGCTTTCTTT. Translated: CASSLRGNTEAFF.

V and J are TRBV9 and TRBJ2-3; TRBD1 is a possible D gene (5 bases). CDR1 SGDLS and CDR2 YYNGEE come from the germline V gene. The ends were cut back, 0 bases at V and 6 bases at J, with 5 bases in the middle. The CDR3 is made up of 12 amino acids. CDR3 nucleotide sequence: TGTGCCAGCAGCGTAGAGGGGGATACGCAGTATTTT. Translated, it gives CASSVEGDTQYF.

This clone was picked up one time. The J gene is TRBJ2-5, the V gene TRBV4-1; 8 bases are a match to TRBD2. The J call is uncertain, as TRBJ2-7 better fits the DNA end. The germline V gene encodes CDR1 MGHRA and CDR2 YSYEKL. The CDR3 totals 15 residues. CDR3 residues: CASSQALADTYEQYF. CDR3 nucleotide sequence: TGCGCCAGCAGCCAAGCACTAGCGGATACCTACGAGCAGTACTTC.

This sequence joins TRBV7-2 and TRBJ2-7, with 12 nucleotides matching TRBD2. CDR3 length: 15 amino acids. Looked up from germline, CDR1 is SGHTA and CDR2 is FQGNSA. Unmatched junction bases numbered 5, after V lost 4 bases and J lost 4 bases. The CDR3 reads CASSSTSGGSYEQYF. Here the CDR3 DNA reads TGTGCCAGCAGCTCCACTAGCGGGGGGAGTTACGAGCAGTACTTC.

The chain recombines TRBV13 with TRBJ2-2, with D perhaps being TRBD1 or TRBD2 (6 bases each). The CDR3 is made up of 16 amino acids. Germline CDR1 is PRHDT and CDR2 is FYEKMQ (reference sequence). Trimming cost V 5 bases and J 1 base, with 14 bases left between them. CDR3 nucleotide sequence: TGTGCCAGCAGCCTTCAGGGGAGGCTGAACACCGGGGAGCTGTTTTTT. Translating gives CASSLQGRLNTGELFF.

The chain carries TRBV6-5 and TRBJ2-7; no reliable D call. Germline lookup yields CDR1 MNHEY and CDR2 SVGAGI. This CDR3 comprises 12 residues. The V gene lost 6 bases and the J gene lost 3 bases, with 9 bases spanning the gap. CDR3 nucleotides: TGTGCCAGCAGGGCCCGAGACTACGAGCAGTACTTC. Its translation: CASRARDYEQYF.

This chain uses TRBV19 with TRBJ2-5; D perhaps matches TRBD1 (5 bases). CDR3 length: 14 amino acids. Deletions cut 2 bases from V and 1 base from J, with 8 bases between. Germline lookup yields CDR1 LNHDA and CDR2 SQIVND (reference sequence). CDR3 DNA sequence: TGTGCCAGTAGTATATGGGGCGGCCAAGAGACCCAGTACTTC. Protein product: CASSIWGGQETQYF.

The chain couples TRBV5-1 to TRBJ2-7; TRBD1 matches 7 bases. This CDR3 contains 14 residues. The germline V gene encodes CDR1 SGHRS and CDR2 YFSETQ. V lost 4 bases, J lost 1 base, and 5 bases stayed unmatched. The CDR3 here is CASSPRDRSYEQYF. DNA for the CDR3: TGCGCCAGCAGCCCCCGGGACAGATCCTACGAGCAGTACTTC.

This clone was detected a few times. Here the CDR3 reads CASSSLAGGPGANVLTF. Written as DNA, the CDR3 is TGTGCCAGCAGTTCACTAGCGGGGGGGCCTGGGGCCAACGTCCTGACTTTC. The chain combines TRBV2 with TRBJ2-6; TRBD2 matches 13 bases. V trimming: 5 bases; J trimming: 2 bases; junction bases outside the gene matches: 3. CDR1 and CDR2 from the germline V gene are SNHLY and FYNNEI. This CDR3 contains 17 residues.

This clone showed up just once. The V call is TRBV27, the J call TRBJ2-1; D may be TRBD1 (6 bases). The CDR3 extends over 16 amino acids. CDR1 is MNHEY, CDR2 SMNVEV, per germline (reference sequence). V lost 7 bases, J lost 0 bases, and 16 bases lay in between. The CDR3 DNA sequence: TGTGCCAGCACCCTCGGGCAGGGGCTCTCCTACAATGAGCAGTTCTTC. Protein sequence: CASTLGQGLSYNEQFF.

The chain has TRBV5-6 and TRBJ2-7, with 9 bases matching TRBD1. This CDR3 is 12 amino acids long. V was pared by 4 bases and J by 6 bases, with 2 bases of the junction left unmatched. Germline V lookup: CDR1 SGHDT, CDR2 YYEEEE. The CDR3 bases are TGTGCCAGCAGCCGGGACAGGGTCGAGCAGTACTTC. Translating it yields CASSRDRVEQYF.

The chain joins TRBV6-6 to TRBJ2-3; 9 bases are shared with TRBD2. The CDR3 is made up of 15 amino acids. Germline V lookup: CDR1 MNHNY, CDR2 SVGAGI (reference sequence). With 6 bases clipped from V and 1 base from J, the junction kept 5 bases outside the gene matches. The CDR3 DNA follows: TGTGCCAGCAGACCTAGACTAGCGGGCACAGATACGCAGTATTTT. Its protein product is CASRPRLAGTDTQYF.

J is TRBJ2-1 and V is TRBV7-9, with TRBD2 identical over 7 bases. The trim removed 5 bases at V and 6 bases at J, leaving 13 bases unmatched. The CDR3 totals 16 residues. Germline V lookup: CDR1 SEHNR, CDR2 FQNEAQ (reference sequence). The CDR3 loop is CASSGPRLADINEQFF. CDR3 sequence (DNA): TGTGCCAGCAGCGGGCCCCGCCTAGCGGACATCAATGAGCAGTTCTTC.